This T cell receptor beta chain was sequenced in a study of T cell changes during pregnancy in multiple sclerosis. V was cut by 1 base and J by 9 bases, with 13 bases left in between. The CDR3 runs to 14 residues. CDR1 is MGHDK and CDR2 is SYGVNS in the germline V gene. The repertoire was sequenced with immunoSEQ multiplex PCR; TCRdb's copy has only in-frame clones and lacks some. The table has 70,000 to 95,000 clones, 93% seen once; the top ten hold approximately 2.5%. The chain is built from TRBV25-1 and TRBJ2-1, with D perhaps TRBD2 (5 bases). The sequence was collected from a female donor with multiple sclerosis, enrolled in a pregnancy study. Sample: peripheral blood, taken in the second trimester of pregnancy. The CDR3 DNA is TGTGCCAGCAGTGAATTTTCTAGCATTGTTGAGCAGTTCTTC. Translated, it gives CASSEFSSIVEQFF.